This T cell receptor beta chain came from a study of response to subunit inactivated influenza vaccine. Regarding the study as a whole: Only a handful of new T cells, the authors suggested, are recruited with each seasonal influenza vaccination.

This clonotype was found a few times. Its antigen is not known. TCRdb independently ran MiXCR on the RT-PCR reads; one entry per CDR3 protein. The sample shows 700,000 to 900,000 distinct CDR3 sequences, less than 25% of them seen only once. This receptor was obtained from a man aged 50-59 years who received an inactivated influenza vaccine. Material: PBMCs from blood, obtained about 5 days after vaccination.

Here the CDR3 reads CSVKGVGTSGNNEQFF. DNA of the CDR3: TGCAGCGTTAAAGGCGTAGGGACTAGCGGGAACAATGAGCAGTTCTTC. The chain uses TRBV29-1 and TRBJ2-1; TRBD2 agrees at 13 bases. In germline, CDR1 is SQVTM, CDR2 ANQGSEA. This CDR3 is 16 amino acids long. V dropped 5 bases and J dropped 5; count of bases not matched to a gene: 9.